Shown below are 30 T cell receptor beta chains from a single sample sequenced in a study of shared clonotypes between healthy human individuals. Produced via immunoSEQ multiplex PCR; TCRdb's table is partial and in-frame only. The data show 2 million to 2.5 million clones, 92% seen once. The sequencing input was naive CD4+ T cells from PBMCs. Stated subset: CD45RA+ positively selected. These TCRs come from a man between 18 and 29 years old in good health. Some clones in this sample may be carry-over from other donors' samples.

Note on this clone: Additional DNA sequences in this sample encode the identical CDR3. The chain joins TRBV28 to TRBJ1-1, with 10 nucleotides matching TRBD1. Germline lookup yields CDR1 MDHEN and CDR2 SYDVKM. After removal of 4 bases from V and 5 bases from J, the junction contained 4 bases not matched to a gene. The CDR3 is made up of 14 amino acids. The CDR3 nucleotides are TGTGCCAGCAGTTCGACAGGGGGCAGGACTGAAGCTTTCTTT. It specifies CASSSTGGRTEAFF.

The rearrangement joins TRBV6-1 to TRBJ2-5; tentatively, D is TRBD1 (6 bases). V lost 5 bases and J lost 2, with 9 bases in between. Germline values: CDR1 MNHNS, CDR2 SASEGT. CDR3 length: 13 residues. Here the CDR3 DNA reads TGTGCCAGCAGTAACGGACAGCAAGAGACCCAGTACTTC. Translating gives CASSNGQQETQYF.

The CDR3 nucleotides are TGTGCCAGCAGTTTATTGTCACATATGAACACTGAAGCTTTCTTT. This sequence encodes CASSLLSHMNTEAFF. The chain combines TRBV27 with TRBJ1-1, with unresolved D. CDR1 and CDR2 from the germline V gene are MNHEY and SMNVEV (reference sequence). This CDR3 has 15 residues. Trimming took 1 base from V and 0 from J, leaving 9 bases between them.

This clone was picked up one time. This chain uses TRBV5-1 with TRBJ1-3, with 7 bases lining up with TRBD1. The CDR3 extends over 15 amino acids. Germline values: CDR1 SGHRS, CDR2 YFSETQ. The trim removed 4 bases at V and 2 bases at J, leaving 6 bases unmatched. The chain's CDR3 is CASSRTGEAGNTIYF. The DNA of the CDR3 is TGCGCCAGCAGCAGAACAGGGGAGGCTGGAAACACCATATATTTT.

J is TRBJ2-1 and V is TRBV7-9; no clear D gene. CDR1 and CDR2 (germline): SEHNR, FQNEAQ (reference sequence). CDR3 length: 16 amino acids. The germline V and J ends were trimmed by 0 bases and 0 bases, with 9 bases remaining between them. CDR3 sequence: CASSLAGPGSYNEQFF. Here the CDR3 DNA reads TGTGCCAGCAGCTTAGCCGGGCCTGGCTCCTACAATGAGCAGTTCTTC.

The chain uses TRBV28 and TRBJ1-1; TRBD1 might be the D (6 bases). The CDR3 sequence is 14 residues long. V lost 4 bases to trimming and J lost 4 bases, with 13 bases between them. Germline CDR1 MDHEN, CDR2 SYDVKM. In nucleotides, the CDR3 is TGTGCCAGCAGTTCCGTTAGGGGGGGCACTGAAGCTTTCTTT. This translates into CASSSVRGGTEAFF.

This chain joins TRBV28 and TRBJ2-7; 8 nucleotides align to TRBD1. V shed 6 bases and J 2 bases; nucleotides not matched to a gene: 9. This CDR3 comprises 15 residues. Per the germline V gene, CDR1 is MDHEN and CDR2 is SYDVKM. CDR3 in DNA: TGTGCCAGCAGAGGGCCAGGGGGCGGCCCCTACGAGCAGTACTTC. Its protein product is CASRGPGGGPYEQYF.

The chain joins TRBV5-1 to TRBJ1-2; D is uncertain. The ends were cut back, 7 bases at V and 8 bases at J, with 18 bases in the middle. The germline CDR1 and CDR2 sequences are SGHRS and YFSETQ. The CDR3 contains 13 residues. Written as DNA, the CDR3 is TGCGCCAGCGCCCCCATGGGAGTCTGGGGCTACACCTTC. It encodes CASAPMGVWGYTF.

The rearrangement uses TRBV25-1 and TRBJ2-7; 7 bases fit TRBD1. Germline V lookup: CDR1 MGHDK, CDR2 SYGVNS. This CDR3 contains 15 residues. Trimming at V came to 8 bases and at J to 3 bases, leaving 13 bases not matched to a gene. CDR3 protein: CASVRSGTAFYEQYF. The DNA for the CDR3 is TGTGCCAGCGTAAGATCCGGGACAGCTTTCTACGAGCAGTACTTC.

This rearrangement joins TRBV5-4 to TRBJ2-7; possibly TRBD1 for D (5 bases). The V gene's germline CDR1 is SGHNT and CDR2 YYREEE (reference sequence). V lost 0 bases and J 5 bases, leaving 12 bases between the germline ends. This CDR3 is built from 14 residues. The CDR3 bases are TGTGCCAGCAGCTTGGGGCAGGGTTACGACGAGCAGTACTTC. It specifies CASSLGQGYDEQYF.

Of note for this clone: This same CDR3 is encoded by further DNA sequences in the sample. This chain joins TRBV6-1 and TRBJ2-3; D ambiguous. The germline V gene encodes CDR1 MNHNS and CDR2 SASEGT. V lost 4 bases to trimming and J lost 0 bases, with 8 bases between them. The CDR3 spans 14 residues. CDR3 protein: CASSGRVSTDTQYF. The CDR3 region has the DNA TGTGCCAGCAGTGGGCGAGTTAGCACAGATACGCAGTATTTT.

This clone was counted between two and nine times. This chain links TRBV7-8 with TRBJ2-1, with TRBD2 identical over 7 bases. J was trimmed by 9 bases and V by 5 bases; bases with no gene match: 10. CDR1 is SGHVS, CDR2 FQNEAQ, per germline. This CDR3 is 14 amino acids long. CDR3 sequence: CASSPGRGSGEQFF. DNA of the CDR3: TGTGCCAGCAGCCCCGGGCGGGGGAGCGGTGAGCAGTTCTTC.

As for this clone: Other nucleotide sequences in the sample specify the same CDR3. The V and J genes are TRBV18 and TRBJ2-7, with no clear D. This CDR3 is 12 amino acids long. The germline gives CDR1 KGHSH, CDR2 LQKENI. Trimming stripped 2 bases from V and 4 bases from J, with 6 bases between. CDR3 in amino acids: CASSPTEYEQYF. In DNA, the CDR3 is TGTGCCAGCTCACCAACAGAATACGAGCAGTACTTC.

The chain combines TRBV27 with TRBJ2-7; TRBD1 aligns across 7 bases. Unmatched junction bases numbered 13, after V lost 7 bases and J lost 7 bases. CDR1 is MNHEY and CDR2 is SMNVEV in the germline V gene (reference sequence). This CDR3 region has 14 residues. This chain's CDR3 is CASKSTGPPREQYF. The CDR3 DNA follows: TGTGCCAGCAAGTCGACAGGGCCCCCTCGAGAGCAGTACTTC.

This clone came up a few times. The chain has TRBV5-1 and TRBJ1-1; D remains unclear. In germline, CDR1 is SGHRS, CDR2 YFSETQ. Between the trimmed V and J ends, which lost 1 base and 0 bases, there was a span of 7 bases. The CDR3 has 14 residues. The chain's CDR3 is CASSLYSMNTEAFF. The CDR3 DNA is TGCGCCAGCAGCTTGTACAGCATGAACACTGAAGCTTTCTTT.

The chain combines TRBV28 with TRBJ1-1; 7 nucleotides line up with TRBD1. Germline lookup yields CDR1 MDHEN and CDR2 SYDVKM. CDR3 length: 14 residues. V was pared by 4 bases and J by 3 bases, with 5 bases of the junction left unmatched. This chain's CDR3 is CASSSGGVDTEAFF. The CDR3, as DNA: TGTGCCAGCAGTTCAGGGGGGGTCGACACTGAAGCTTTCTTT.

The V call is TRBV15, the J call TRBJ1-4; 12 bases fit TRBD1. V shed 8 bases, J shed 8 bases, and the junction held 3 bases outside the gene matches. The CDR3 consists of 13 residues. Germline lookup yields CDR1 LNHNV and CDR2 YYDKDF (reference sequence). The CDR3 nucleotides read TGTGCCACCGCCGGGACAGGGGGCGAAAAACTGTTTTTT. Encoded protein: CATAGTGGEKLFF.

This chain uses TRBV11-2 with TRBJ1-1; D not certain. CDR3 length: 13 amino acids. From germline, CDR1 is SGHAT and CDR2 FQNNGV. Trimming took off 2 bases at V and 3 bases at J, with 7 bases between the two ends. The CDR3 region is CASSLQLDTEAFF. CDR3 bases: TGTGCCAGCAGCTTACAGCTGGACACTGAAGCTTTCTTT.

The rearrangement links TRBV6-5 to TRBJ2-3; 8 positions match TRBD1. The V and J ends lost 0 bases and 2 bases, in that order; junction bases with no gene match: 4. There are 16 residues in the CDR3. Germline V lookup: CDR1 MNHEY, CDR2 SVGAGI. The CDR3 loop reads CASSYSGTGVTDTQYF. The CDR3 DNA reads as TGTGCCAGCAGTTACTCCGGGACAGGCGTCACAGATACGCAGTATTTT.

The chain couples TRBV19 to TRBJ2-4; 8 bases are shared with TRBD2. The germline V gene has CDR1 LNHDA and CDR2 SQIVND (reference sequence). J gave up 8 bases and V 5 bases, and 11 bases lay outside the gene matches. The CDR3 spans 15 residues. For the CDR3, the DNA is TGTGCCAGTAGTGGCCAGCGGGAGTACGGAGACATTCAGTACTTC. This codes for CASSGQREYGDIQYF.

This sequence joins TRBV6-5 and TRBJ2-3; possible D gene TRBD2, 5 bases. Trimming pared 4 bases from V and 4 bases from J, leaving 18 bases between. Germline lookup yields CDR1 MNHEY and CDR2 SVGAGI. This CDR3 is 16 amino acids long. The CDR3 reads CASSLSSAVWSDTQYF. DNA for the CDR3: TGTGCCAGCAGTTTAAGTAGCGCCGTTTGGTCAGATACGCAGTATTTT.

V gene TRBV7-9 combines with J gene TRBJ1-2; D call uncertain. The germline V and J ends were trimmed by 5 bases and 0 bases, with 10 bases remaining between them. The CDR3 spans 14 residues. CDR1 and CDR2 (germline): SEHNR, FQNEAQ (reference sequence). CDR3: CASSVDGTNYGYTF. The CDR3 DNA is TGTGCCAGCAGCGTGGACGGTACTAACTATGGCTACACCTTC. Complete variable domain (other parts from reference TRBV7-9 and TRBJ1-2): DTGVSQNPRHKITKRGQNVTFRCDPISEHNRLYWYRQTLGQGPEFLTYFQNEAQLEKSRLLSDRFSAERPKGSFSTLEIQRTEQGDSAMYLCASSVDGTNYGYTFGSGTRLTVV.

The chain couples TRBV28 to TRBJ2-7, with 12 bases that match TRBD2. The CDR3 consists of 17 residues. Losses at the gene ends were 7 bases for V and 4 bases for J; bases not matched to a gene: 14. Germline V gene sequence: CDR1 MDHEN, CDR2 SYDVKM. CDR3 DNA sequence: TGTGCCAGCATCTCCACCGGACTAGCGGGATTAGCGTACGAGCAGTACTTC. Translation: CASISTGLAGLAYEQYF.

Regarding this clone: The junction shows a germline mismatch at one end, possibly a read error. CDR3 nucleotide sequence: TGCGCCAGCAGCCCCGAACGTAGCGGGGCGGGGGTCTTC. Its protein is CASSPERSGAGVF. The rearrangement links TRBV5-1 to TRBJ2-1, with 8 positions matching TRBD2. The germline V gene has CDR1 SGHRS and CDR2 YFSETQ. This CDR3 contains 13 residues. Supplemented by reference TRBV5-1 and TRBJ2-1, the full variable domain reads KAGVTQTPRYLIKTRGQQVTLSCSPISGHRSVSWYQQTPGQGLQFLFEYFSETQRNKGNFPGRFSGRQFSNSRSEMNVSTLELGDSALYLCASSPERSGAGVFGPGTRLTVL.

The table lists this clone with a count of one. The J gene is TRBJ2-1, the V gene TRBV7-9, with D tentatively TRBD2 (5 bases). The CDR3 totals 17 residues. Germline V gives CDR1 SEHNR, CDR2 FQNEAQ (reference sequence). Deletions cut 2 bases from V and 2 bases from J, with 16 bases between. This CDR3 is CASSLSPPGKPYNEQFF. The DNA of the CDR3 is TGTGCCAGCAGCTTATCCCCCCCGGGGAAACCCTACAATGAGCAGTTCTTC.

The chain combines TRBV19 with TRBJ1-5; D may be TRBD1 (5 bases). Trimming removed 3 bases at V and 7 bases at J, with 13 bases between. CDR3 length: 14 residues. From germline, CDR1 is LNHDA and CDR2 SQIVND (reference sequence). The CDR3 coding sequence is TGTGCCAGTAGTATGAACAGGCTAGGGCAGCCCCAGCATTTT. Its protein product is CASSMNRLGQPQHF. The entire variable domain, with the rest obtained from reference TRBV19 and TRBJ1-5, is as follows: DGGITQSPKYLFRKEGQNVTLSCEQNLNHDAMYWYRQDPGQGLRLIYYSQIVNDFQKGDIAEGYSVSREKKESFPLTVTSAQKNPTAFYLCASSMNRLGQPQHFGDGTRLSIL.

The rearrangement uses TRBV2 and TRBJ2-7; TRBD1 matches at 7 bases. Germline trimming cut 4 bases from V and 5 bases from J; bases unmatched to any gene: 5. The CDR3 loop spans 13 amino acids. The V gene's germline CDR1 is SNHLY and CDR2 FYNNEI. CDR3 sequence: CASSADRANEQYF. The CDR3 DNA is TGTGCCAGCAGTGCTGACAGGGCGAACGAGCAGTACTTC.

V is TRBV6-5 and J is TRBJ2-1; 10 nucleotides agree with TRBD2. V lost 6 bases to trimming and J lost 4 bases; unmatched junction nucleotides: 3. This CDR3 contains 14 residues. Per the germline V gene, CDR1 is MNHEY and CDR2 is SVGAGI. CDR3 amino acids: CASRGLATYNEQFF. CDR3 nucleotide sequence: TGTGCCAGCAGGGGACTAGCGACATACAATGAGCAGTTCTTC.

The genes are TRBV19 and TRBJ1-3, with 9 bases matching TRBD1. Germline assignment: CDR1 LNHDA and CDR2 SQIVND (reference sequence). The CDR3 has 17 residues. Trimming cost V 4 bases and J 0 bases; bases outside gene matches: 7. The CDR3 coding sequence is TGTGCCAGTAGTACCCTCCCGGGACAGGGCTCTGGAAACACCATATATTTT. Its protein is CASSTLPGQGSGNTIYF.

The chain carries TRBV5-1 and TRBJ1-1; 7 bases map to TRBD1. V lost 1 base to trimming and J lost 3 bases; unmatched junction nucleotides: 6. This CDR3 comprises 15 residues. The V gene's germline CDR1 is SGHRS and CDR2 YFSETQ. The CDR3 here is CASSLFAGGHTEAFF. DNA of the CDR3: TGCGCCAGCAGCTTGTTCGCAGGGGGACACACTGAAGCTTTCTTT.